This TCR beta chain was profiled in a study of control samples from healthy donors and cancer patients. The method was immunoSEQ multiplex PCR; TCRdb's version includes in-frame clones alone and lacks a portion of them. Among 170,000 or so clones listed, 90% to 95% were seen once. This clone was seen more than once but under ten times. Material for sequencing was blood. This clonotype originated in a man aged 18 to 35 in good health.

CDR3 nucleotide sequence: TGTGCCAGCAAAGGGGACTTAACTAATGAAAAACTGTTTTTT. It yields the protein CASKGDLTNEKLFF. The chain carries TRBV28 and TRBJ1-4; a possible D gene is TRBD1 (5 bases). Germline CDR1 and CDR2: MDHEN and SYDVKM. This CDR3 has 14 residues. V lost 7 bases and J lost 1, with 10 bases in between.